This T cell receptor beta chain was profiled in a study of cytotoxic CD8 clonotypes in ibrutinib-treated CLL (dated by TCRdb to the early 2020s). About the investigation overall: In this cohort, around 14 patients were treatment-naive and approximately twelve were relapsed/refractory, while roughly 18 had unmutated IGHV. Cryopreserved peripheral blood mononuclear cells were obtained prior to treatment, at the time of response, and at either disease progression or sustained remission. On average, each sample had about 260,000 productive templates and 96,000 or so productive rearrangements. Response samples were obtained after a median of roughly eleven months of treatment, with a range of about 6 to 36 months. Of the approximately 86 participants in the trial, roughly 25 had longitudinal samples available. Patients were still on ibrutinib when every remission and progressive disease sample was collected. Partial responses were observed in roughly 24 patients and complete responses in 2; after a median follow-up of 68 months, remission was maintained in approximately 14 patients and progression was observed in approximately 12.

V and J lose 0 bases and 8 bases, and a span of 7 bases separates them. CDR1 and CDR2 are drawn from the germline V gene (reference sequence): GTSNPN, SVGIG. The CDR3 has 11 amino acids, counting the end cysteine and phenylalanine. Of the read, only the CDR3 DNA is kept; its 33 bases are in frame from base 1. In regard to this clone: What this receptor recognizes is not known. Qualities for individual bases were not recorded, and no much larger clone is one base off.

What the time point label conveys for this sample: progressive disease on ibrutinib. For TCR beta library preparation, roughly 2.2 micrograms of genomic DNA were isolated from cryopreserved PBMCs. High-throughput TCR beta sequencing was performed on longitudinal blood samples from CLL patients receiving ibrutinib monotherapy. The patients were enrolled in a single-center, open-label phase 2 trial of ibrutinib monotherapy. What the study reported, not specific to this receptor: Baseline clonality exceeded that of age-matched healthy donors and correlated strongly with circulating CD8+ T-cell counts. Clonality increased at ibrutinib response, stayed stable in sustained remission, and fell back toward baseline at progression. Sampling times were not matched between patients in sustained remission and patients whose disease was progressing, and lymph node repertoires were not examined. Public clonotypes were found to be uncommon and were observed to contract or remain stable during treatment; the increase in clonality was shown to reflect expansion of private clonotypes at ibrutinib response.

The goal of deep resolution MiSeq sequencing was a depth between 1 in 1 million and 1 in 200,000 T cells, and coverage averaged 10x per clonotype. The immunoSEQ hsTCRB Kit was used to generate TCR beta libraries. The authors processed their data as follows. The data were analyzed with ImmunoSEQ Analyzer and ImmunoSEQ Data Assistant, and V, D and J gene assignments followed IMGT definitions. Clonality, which ranges from 0 to 1, was calculated by subtracting the normalized Shannon entropy of productive rearrangement frequencies from one. Public clonotype analysis was restricted to overrepresented clonotypes comprising at least 0.05% of each patient's repertoire. More than ten age-matched healthy donor repertoires from immuneACCESS were used as controls for clonality. TCRdb stores this immuneACCESS table with in-frame sequences only. Part of the clones is absent; in the studies checked, under half of the shortfall reflects unresolved V genes, and no reason is known for the rest. For V, J and clone size, that table is used; D and trimming come from the DNA. Present in this sample are over 45,000 clones, roughly 54% of which were seen just once. The leading ten clones occupy about 24% of the sample.

The source material was PBMCs, sampled at disease progression, from a patient treated with ibrutinib. This TCR came from a human donor with chronic lymphocytic leukemia. The chain was built from TRBV30 and TRBJ1-2, with the D gene uncertain. The DNA sequence is given as TGTGCCTGGAGTGTACTGGGGGGCTACACCTTC. Its protein reads: CAWSVLGGYTF.